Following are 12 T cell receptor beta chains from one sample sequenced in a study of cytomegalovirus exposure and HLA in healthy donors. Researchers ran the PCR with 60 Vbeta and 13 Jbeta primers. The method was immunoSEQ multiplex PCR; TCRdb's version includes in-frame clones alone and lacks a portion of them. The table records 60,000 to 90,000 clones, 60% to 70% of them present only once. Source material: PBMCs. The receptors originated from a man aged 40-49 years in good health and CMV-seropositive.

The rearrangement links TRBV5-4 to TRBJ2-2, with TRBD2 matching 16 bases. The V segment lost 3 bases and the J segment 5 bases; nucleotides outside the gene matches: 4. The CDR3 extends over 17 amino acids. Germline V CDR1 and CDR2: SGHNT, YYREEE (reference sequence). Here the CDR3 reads CASSSGTSGRGTGELFF. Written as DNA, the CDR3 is TGTGCCAGCAGCTCCGGGACTAGCGGGAGGGGTACCGGGGAGCTGTTTTTT.

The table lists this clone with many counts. CDR3: CASSYSIQGTNEKLFF. CDR3 nucleotide sequence: TGTGCCAGCAGTTACTCGATTCAGGGCACTAATGAAAAACTGTTTTTT. The V and J genes are TRBV6-5 and TRBJ1-4; D possibly corresponds to TRBD1 (5 bases). This CDR3 has 16 residues. V lost 0 bases and J 2 bases, leaving 10 bases between the germline ends. Germline V gene data show CDR1 as MNHEY and CDR2 as SVGAGI.

CDR3 in amino acids: CASSPRDRVEKLFF. The CDR3 DNA reads TGCGCCAGCAGCCCGCGGGACAGGGTTGAAAAACTGTTTTTT. V and J are TRBV4-1 and TRBJ1-4, with 9 bases that match TRBD1. V trimming: 4 bases; J trimming: 7 bases; junction bases outside the gene matches: 4. CDR3 length: 14 amino acids. From germline, CDR1 is MGHRA and CDR2 YSYEKL.

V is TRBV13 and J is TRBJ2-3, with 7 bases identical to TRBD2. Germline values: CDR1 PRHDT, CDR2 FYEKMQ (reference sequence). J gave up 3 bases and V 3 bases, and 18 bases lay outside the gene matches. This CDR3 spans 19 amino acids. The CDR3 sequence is CASSLGPLKREGRTDTQYF. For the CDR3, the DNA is TGTGCCAGCAGCTTGGGACCGTTGAAGAGGGAGGGCCGGACAGATACGCAGTATTTT.

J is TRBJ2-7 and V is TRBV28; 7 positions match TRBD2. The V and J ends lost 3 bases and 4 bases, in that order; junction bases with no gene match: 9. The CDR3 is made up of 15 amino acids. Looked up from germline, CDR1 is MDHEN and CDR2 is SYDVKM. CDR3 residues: CASSFPAGMVYEQYF. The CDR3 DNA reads TGTGCCAGCAGTTTCCCAGCGGGGATGGTGTACGAGCAGTACTTC.

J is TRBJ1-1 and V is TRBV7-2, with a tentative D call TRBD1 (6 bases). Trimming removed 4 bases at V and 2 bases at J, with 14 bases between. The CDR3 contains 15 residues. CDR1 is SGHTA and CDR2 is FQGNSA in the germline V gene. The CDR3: CASSSRTGGNTEAFF. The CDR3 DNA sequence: TGTGCCAGCAGCTCCAGGACGGGGGGCAACACTGAAGCTTTCTTT.

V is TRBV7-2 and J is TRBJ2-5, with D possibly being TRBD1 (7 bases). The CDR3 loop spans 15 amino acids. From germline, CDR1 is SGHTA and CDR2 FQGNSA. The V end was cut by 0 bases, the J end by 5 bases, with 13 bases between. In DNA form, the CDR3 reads TGTGCCAGCAGCTTAGCAGGAGGGGGCAGGGAGACCCAGTACTTC. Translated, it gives CASSLAGGGRETQYF.

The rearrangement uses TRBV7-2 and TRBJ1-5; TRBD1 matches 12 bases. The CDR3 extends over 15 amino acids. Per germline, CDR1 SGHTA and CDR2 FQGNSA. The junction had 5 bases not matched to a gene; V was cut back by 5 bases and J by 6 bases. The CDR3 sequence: CASSQGQGAAQPQHF. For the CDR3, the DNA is TGTGCCAGCAGCCAGGGACAGGGGGCGGCTCAGCCCCAGCATTTT.

CDR3 nucleotides: TGTGCCAGCAGTGAACCGACTCCGGGACAGGGGTTGGGCACTGAAGCTTTCTTT. It encodes CASSEPTPGQGLGTEAFF. V gene TRBV6-1 combines with J gene TRBJ1-1, with 10 bases aligning to TRBD1. There are 18 residues in the CDR3. Germline V lookup: CDR1 MNHNS, CDR2 SASEGT. V dropped 2 bases and J dropped 4; count of bases not matched to a gene: 13.

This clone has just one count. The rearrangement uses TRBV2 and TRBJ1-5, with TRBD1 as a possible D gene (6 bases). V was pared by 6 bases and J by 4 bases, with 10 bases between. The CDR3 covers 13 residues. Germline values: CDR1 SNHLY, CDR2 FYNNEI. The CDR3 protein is CASRGQQNQPQHF. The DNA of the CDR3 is TGTGCCAGCAGAGGACAGCAAAATCAGCCCCAGCATTTT.

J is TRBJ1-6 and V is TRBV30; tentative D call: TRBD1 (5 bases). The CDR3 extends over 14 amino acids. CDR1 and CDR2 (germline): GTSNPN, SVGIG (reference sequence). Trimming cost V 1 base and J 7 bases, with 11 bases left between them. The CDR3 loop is CAWSEAGRNSPLHF. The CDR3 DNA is TGTGCCTGGAGTGAGGCAGGGAGGAATTCACCCCTCCACTTT.

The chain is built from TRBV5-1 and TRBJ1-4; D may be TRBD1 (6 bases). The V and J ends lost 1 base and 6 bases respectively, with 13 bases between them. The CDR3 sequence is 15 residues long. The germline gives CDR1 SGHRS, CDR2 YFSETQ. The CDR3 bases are TGCGCCAGCAGCTTGATGGGGGCAAAGGATGAAAAACTGTTTTTT. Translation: CASSLMGAKDEKLFF.